The 2 T cell receptor beta chains presented below share a single source sample, sequenced in a study of control samples from healthy donors and cancer patients. Sequencing used immunoSEQ multiplex PCR; TCRdb keeps in-frame clones, though not all of them. The table has roughly 120,000 clones, approximately 94% seen once. Sequencing was performed on PBMCs. Receptors were obtained from a man aged 50 to 59 with head and neck cancer.

J is TRBJ2-1 and V is TRBV7-9; D could derive from TRBD1 or TRBD2 (6 bases each). The germline V gene has CDR1 SEHNR and CDR2 FQNEAQ (reference sequence). This CDR3 comprises 17 residues. Trimming cost V 5 bases and J 8 bases, with 25 bases left between them. CDR3 loop: CASSPGGGLRKKDEQFF. CDR3 DNA: TGTGCCAGCAGCCCTGGAGGGGGATTAAGGAAGAAGGATGAGCAGTTCTTC.

The sample holds one count of this clone. The rearrangement joins TRBV29-1 to TRBJ2-1; TRBD1 or TRBD2 may be the D gene (5 bases each). V lost 7 bases and J 5 bases, leaving 6 bases between the germline ends. Germline V gene sequence: CDR1 SQVTM, CDR2 ANQGSEA. The CDR3 has 10 amino acids. The CDR3 DNA reads as TGCAGCGGGGGGAACAATGAGCAGTTCTTC. Translated: CSGGNNEQFF.